This T cell receptor (beta chain) came from a study of T cell responses to AZD1222 COVID-19 vaccine. Study background: The study pooled second doses at about 4 or about 12 weeks. Study observations and caveats: Clonal diversity was possibly underestimated; the donors were predominantly white British and more often female. Compared with day 0, the breadth and depth of the Spike-specific TCR repertoire rose significantly after two doses of AZD1222.

Worth noting for this clone: Its matching antigen is unknown.

Measured with immunoSEQ multiplex PCR; TCRdb has only the in-frame clones, and not every one. The sample holds around 30,000 clones, 80% to 95% seen once. This TCR was sampled from an adult in good health. The sample here was peripheral blood, taken on day 0 of AZD1222 vaccination.

The CDR3 region has the DNA TGTGCCAGCAGCTCACAGGGGCTTTCCTACGAGCAGTACTTC. Residues: CASSSQGLSYEQYF. V is TRBV9 and J is TRBJ2-7; 7 positions match TRBD1. Germline CDR1 is SGDLS and CDR2 is YYNGEE. The CDR3 extends over 14 amino acids. With 4 bases clipped from V and 1 base from J, the junction kept 5 bases outside the gene matches.